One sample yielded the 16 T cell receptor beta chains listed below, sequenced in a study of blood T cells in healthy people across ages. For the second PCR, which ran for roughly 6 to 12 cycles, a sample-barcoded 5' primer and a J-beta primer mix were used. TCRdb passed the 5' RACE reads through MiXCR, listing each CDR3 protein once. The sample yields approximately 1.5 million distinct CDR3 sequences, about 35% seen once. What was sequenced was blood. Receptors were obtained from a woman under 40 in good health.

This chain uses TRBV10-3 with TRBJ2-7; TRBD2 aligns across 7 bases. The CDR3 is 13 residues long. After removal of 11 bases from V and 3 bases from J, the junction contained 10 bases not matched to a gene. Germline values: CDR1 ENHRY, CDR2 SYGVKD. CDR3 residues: CAASGDSIYEQYV. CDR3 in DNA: TGTGCCGCGAGCGGGGATAGCATCTACGAGCAGTACGTC.

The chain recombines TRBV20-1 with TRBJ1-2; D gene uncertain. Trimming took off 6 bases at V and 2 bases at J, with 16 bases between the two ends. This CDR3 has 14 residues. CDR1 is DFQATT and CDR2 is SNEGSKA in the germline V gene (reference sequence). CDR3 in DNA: TGCAGTGCCCGGATCCTCGAAGGGAACTATGGCTACACCTTC. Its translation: CSARILEGNYGYTF.

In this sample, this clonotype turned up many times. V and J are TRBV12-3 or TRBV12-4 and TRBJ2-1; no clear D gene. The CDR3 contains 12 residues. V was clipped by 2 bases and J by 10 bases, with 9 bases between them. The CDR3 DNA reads TGTGCCAGCAGTTTATTCGTCGGGGAGCAGTTCTTC. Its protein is CASSLFVGEQFF.

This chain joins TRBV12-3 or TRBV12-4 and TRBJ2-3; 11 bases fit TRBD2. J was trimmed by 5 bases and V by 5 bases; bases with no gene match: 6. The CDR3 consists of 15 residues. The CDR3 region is CASSQNGLAGDTQYF. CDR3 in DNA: TGTGCCAGCAGTCAAAACGGACTAGCGGGAGATACGCAGTATTTT.

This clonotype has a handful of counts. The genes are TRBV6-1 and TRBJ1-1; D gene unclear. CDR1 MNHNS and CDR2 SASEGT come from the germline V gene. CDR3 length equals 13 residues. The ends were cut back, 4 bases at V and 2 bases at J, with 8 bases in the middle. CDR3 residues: CASSVPGNTEAFF. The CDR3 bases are TGTGCCAGCAGTGTGCCAGGCAACACTGAAGCTTTCTTT.

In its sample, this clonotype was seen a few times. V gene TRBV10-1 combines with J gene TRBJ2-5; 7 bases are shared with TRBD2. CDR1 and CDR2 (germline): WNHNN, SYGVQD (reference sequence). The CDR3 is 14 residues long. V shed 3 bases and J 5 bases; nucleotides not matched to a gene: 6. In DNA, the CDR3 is TGCGCCAGCAGTGACTCGACTAGCTCCGAGACCCAGTACTTC. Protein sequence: CASSDSTSSETQYF.

CDR3 nucleotide sequence: TGTGCCAGCAGTTTAACGGGGGGTATGGGTCAGCCCCAGCATTTT. It is translated as CASSLTGGMGQPQHF. The chain is built from TRBV27 and TRBJ1-5, with D perhaps matching TRBD1 (5 bases). Trimming shortened V by 2 bases and J by 6 bases, and 14 bases separated the two germline ends. Per germline, CDR1 MNHEY and CDR2 SMNVEV (reference sequence). The CDR3 spans 15 residues.

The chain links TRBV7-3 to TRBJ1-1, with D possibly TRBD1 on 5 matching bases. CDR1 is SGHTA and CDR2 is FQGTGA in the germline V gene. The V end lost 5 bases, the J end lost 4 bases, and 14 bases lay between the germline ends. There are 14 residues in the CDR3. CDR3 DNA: TGTGCCAGCAGCCTGGGACCCAGCGGCACTGAAGCTTTCTTT. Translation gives CASSLGPSGTEAFF.

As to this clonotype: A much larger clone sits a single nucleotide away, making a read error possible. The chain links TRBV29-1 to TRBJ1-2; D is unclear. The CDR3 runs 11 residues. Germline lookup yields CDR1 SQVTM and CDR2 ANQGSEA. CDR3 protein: CGVVSDYGYTF. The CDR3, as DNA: TGCGGCGTTGTCAGCGACTATGGCTACACCTTC.

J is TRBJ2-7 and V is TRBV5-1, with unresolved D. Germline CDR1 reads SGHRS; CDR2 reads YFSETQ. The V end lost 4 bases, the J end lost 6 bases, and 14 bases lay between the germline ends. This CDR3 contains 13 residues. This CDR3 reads CASSPERMVEQYF. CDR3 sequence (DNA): TGCGCCAGCAGCCCCGAGAGGATGGTCGAGCAGTACTTC. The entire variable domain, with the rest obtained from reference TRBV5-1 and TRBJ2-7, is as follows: KAGVTQTPRYLIKTRGQQVTLSCSPISGHRSVSWYQQTPGQGLQFLFEYFSETQRNKGNFPGRFSGRQFSNSRSEMNVSTLELGDSALYLCASSPERMVEQYFGPGTRLTVT.

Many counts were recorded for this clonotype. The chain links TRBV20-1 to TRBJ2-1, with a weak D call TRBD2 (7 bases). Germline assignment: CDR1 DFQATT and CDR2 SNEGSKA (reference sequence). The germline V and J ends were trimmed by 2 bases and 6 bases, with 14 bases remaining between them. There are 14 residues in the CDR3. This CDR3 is CSARSGGASNEQFF. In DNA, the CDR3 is TGCAGTGCTAGATCTGGGGGGGCAAGCAATGAGCAGTTCTTC.

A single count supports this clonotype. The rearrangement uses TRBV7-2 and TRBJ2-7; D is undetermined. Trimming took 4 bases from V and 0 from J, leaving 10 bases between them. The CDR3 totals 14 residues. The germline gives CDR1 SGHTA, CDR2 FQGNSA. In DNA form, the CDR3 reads TGTGCCAGCAGCTCGAACTATGGCTCCTACGAGCAGTACTTC. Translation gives CASSSNYGSYEQYF.

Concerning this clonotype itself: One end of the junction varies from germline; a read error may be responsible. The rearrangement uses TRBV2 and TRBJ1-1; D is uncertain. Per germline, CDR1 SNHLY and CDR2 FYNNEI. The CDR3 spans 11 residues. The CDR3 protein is CASRVGTVAFF. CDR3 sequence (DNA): TGTGCCAGCAGGGTTGGCACTGTAGCTTTCTTT.

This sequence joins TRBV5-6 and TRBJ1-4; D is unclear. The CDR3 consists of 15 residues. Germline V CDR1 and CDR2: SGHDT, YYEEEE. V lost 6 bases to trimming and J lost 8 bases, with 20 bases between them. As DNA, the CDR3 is TGTGCCAGCAACGATGCGGTGGGGTCGGCAGAAAAACTGTTTTTT. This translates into CASNDAVGSAEKLFF.

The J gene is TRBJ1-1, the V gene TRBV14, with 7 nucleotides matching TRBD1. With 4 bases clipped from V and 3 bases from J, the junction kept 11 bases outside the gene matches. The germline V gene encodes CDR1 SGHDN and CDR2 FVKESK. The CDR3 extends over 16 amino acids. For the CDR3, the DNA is TGTGCCAGCAGCCCTGGCCCGGGACAGTGGTACACTGAAGCTTTCTTT. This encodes CASSPGPGQWYTEAFF.

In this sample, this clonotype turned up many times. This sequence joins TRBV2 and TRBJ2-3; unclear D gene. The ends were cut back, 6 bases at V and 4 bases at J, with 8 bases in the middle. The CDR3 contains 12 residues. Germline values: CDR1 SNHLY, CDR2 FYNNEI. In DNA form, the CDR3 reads TGTGCCAGCAGCGGTCTAGCAGATACGCAGTATTTT. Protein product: CASSGLADTQYF.